This T cell receptor beta chain was identified during a study of blood T cell repertoires in COVID-19. Overall study: Acute and convalescent COVID-19 samples came from the United States, Italy and Spain. From T cells, B-cell-depleted T cells, or PBMCs came the material, which was cDNA or gDNA.

The table came from immunoSEQ multiplex PCR; TCRdb's copy has only in-frame clones and leaves some out. The sample lists 200,000 to 250,000 clones, roughly 89% occurring once. J was trimmed by 7 bases and V by 4 bases; bases with no gene match: 11. The CDR3 loop spans 17 amino acids. The germline gives CDR1 SGHNT, CDR2 YYREEE (reference sequence). The study assigned cohorts using participant-reported clinical history. Before being deemed recovered, Cohort 3 donors had two negative PCRs, clearance, or symptom resolution. This clone was seen only a few times. Material: PBMCs or T cells enriched from blood (not recorded which). The origin of this receptor is a woman in her forties who had recovered from COVID-19. V is TRBV5-4 and J is TRBJ2-1; TRBD2 matches at 13 bases. As DNA, the CDR3 is TGTGCCAGCAGCGGACTAGCGGGAGCCCATGGGGTGAATGAGCAGTTCTTC. It translates to CASSGLAGAHGVNEQFF.